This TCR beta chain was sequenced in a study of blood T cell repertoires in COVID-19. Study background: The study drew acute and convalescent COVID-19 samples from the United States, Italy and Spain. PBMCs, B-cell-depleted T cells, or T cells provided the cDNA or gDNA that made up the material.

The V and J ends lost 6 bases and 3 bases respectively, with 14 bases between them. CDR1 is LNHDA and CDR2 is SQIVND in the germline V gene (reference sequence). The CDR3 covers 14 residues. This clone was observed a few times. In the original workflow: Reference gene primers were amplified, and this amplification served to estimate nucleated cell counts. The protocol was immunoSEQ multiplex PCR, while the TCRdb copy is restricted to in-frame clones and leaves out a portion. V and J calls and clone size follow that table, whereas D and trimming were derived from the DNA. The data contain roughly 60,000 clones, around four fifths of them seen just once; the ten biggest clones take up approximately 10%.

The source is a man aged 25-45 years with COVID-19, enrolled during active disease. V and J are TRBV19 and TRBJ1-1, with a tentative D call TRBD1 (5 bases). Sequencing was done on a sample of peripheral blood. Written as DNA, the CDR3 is TGTGCCAGTAGAGGGGAGGGCCCGGACACTGAAGCTTTCTTT. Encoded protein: CASRGEGPDTEAFF.